Below, one TCR beta chain is given with its context. Its antigen is not known. Trimming stripped 2 bases from V and 0 bases from J, with 9 bases between. This CDR3 contains 15 residues. The germline V gene has CDR1 MRHNA and CDR2 SNTAGT. This sample stems from a study of Graves' ophthalmopathy and Graves' hyperthyroidism. The study, taken as a whole, reports: A roughly 81% specificity and just under 90% sensitivity were achieved by a 13-signature model that separated ophthalmopathy from stable hyperthyroidism.

Amplified material comprised TCR beta CDR3 regions derived from RNA transcripts. HTBI-primed RT-PCR formed the first round, and a multiplex PCR formed the second. TCRdb itself ran the multiplex PCR reads through MiXCR, one entry per CDR3 protein. The sample carries approximately 330,000 distinct CDR3 sequences, 17% recorded once. The chain employs TRBV6-4 and TRBJ2-3; a weak D match, TRBD2 (5 bases). Sequencing was done on a sample of peripheral blood. This TCR came from an adult man with Graves' ophthalmopathy. The CDR3 loop reads CASSDGAVSTDTQYF. The CDR3 nucleotides read TGTGCCAGCAGTGACGGAGCGGTTAGCACAGATACGCAGTATTTT.